Listed here are 5 T cell receptor beta chains from one sample, sequenced in a study of breast tumors, draining lymph nodes, adjacent tissues. Breast cancer patients provided tissue from their axillary draining lymph nodes. TCRdb called the multiplex PCR reads again in MiXCR, with one record for every CDR3 protein. The sample includes roughly 130,000 distinct CDR3 sequences, just under 20% seen only once; the top ten take more than 3%. The sample was axillary lymph node tissue. These receptors were obtained from a female donor with breast cancer. Some clones in this sample may be carry-over from other donors' samples.

This clonotype was detected many times. The chain employs TRBV5-1 and TRBJ2-1, with 9 bases that match TRBD1. The CDR3 is made up of 15 amino acids. The V segment lost 4 bases and the J segment 4 bases; nucleotides outside the gene matches: 6. CDR1 is SGHRS and CDR2 is YFSETQ in the germline V gene. In nucleotides, the CDR3 is TGCGCCAGCAGCAAAGACAGGGGGTCTTACAATGAGCAGTTCTTC. Amino acid sequence: CASSKDRGSYNEQFF.

The sample holds a few counts of this clonotype. This rearrangement joins TRBV5-4 to TRBJ2-3; D is uncertain. With 2 bases removed from V and 4 bases from J, the gap between germline ends came to 14 bases. CDR3 length: 15 residues. The germline gives CDR1 SGHNT, CDR2 YYREEE (reference sequence). The CDR3, as DNA: TGTGCCAGCAGCTTCGCTGAGAATAGGGCAGATACGCAGTATTTT. Encoded protein: CASSFAENRADTQYF.

At least ten counts were recorded for this clonotype. The rearrangement links TRBV20-1 to TRBJ1-2; D is perhaps TRBD1 (6 bases). Between the trimmed V and J ends, which lost 6 bases and 7 bases, there was a span of 24 bases. CDR1 and CDR2 (germline): DFQATT, SNEGSKA (reference sequence). CDR3 length equals 15 residues. The CDR3 loop is CSAPRGQAFRAGYTF. The DNA for the CDR3 is TGCAGTGCCCCTCGGGGGCAGGCTTTTAGGGCTGGCTACACCTTC.

This clonotype was seen only a few times. The chain combines TRBV18 with TRBJ2-2; possible D gene TRBD1, 5 bases. The CDR3 runs 17 residues. CDR1 and CDR2 from the germline V gene are KGHSH and LQKENI. Trimming shortened V by 2 bases and J by 0 bases, and 13 bases separated the two germline ends. The CDR3 protein is CASSPLAGHTNTGELFF. For the CDR3, the DNA is TGTGCCAGCTCACCATTAGCCGGACACACGAACACCGGGGAGCTGTTTTTT.

The chain links TRBV6-2 or TRBV6-3 to TRBJ2-7; D remains unclear. Germline CDR1 is MNHEY and CDR2 is SVGEGT. CDR3 size: 13 residues. Deletions cut 6 bases from V and 3 bases from J, with 12 bases between. As DNA, the CDR3 is TGTGCCAGCAGCCAGGTCCCCCTCTACGAGCAGTACTTC. Translation gives CASSQVPLYEQYF.